This T cell receptor beta chain was recovered during a study of T cell responses to AZD1222 COVID-19 vaccine. Germline values: CDR1 SGHRS, CDR2 YFSETQ. The CDR3 contains 15 residues. V lost 4 bases, J lost 6 bases, and 12 bases stayed unmatched. Whole-study findings and limits: Only five to seven AZD1222 recipients were seropositive at baseline. Repertoire sampling was restricted to post-peak T cell response timepoints. The sample set comprised mostly white British donors with more females, and clonal diversity was possibly underestimated. Targets within unmutated variant regions were reportedly found for nearly half of spike-specific TCRs.

Points on this clone: The target antigen is unknown.

TCRdb keeps only in-frame clones here, not all; method: immunoSEQ multiplex PCR. The table records about 150,000 clones, around nine tenths of them present only once. The V gene is TRBV5-1, the J gene TRBJ2-7; TRBD2 matches 8 bases. This receptor was identified in an adult who had recovered from COVID-19. The material sequenced was peripheral blood, taken after recovery from COVID-19. The CDR3, as DNA: TGCGCCAGCAGCCCGGGACTAGTTGGGTTTGGCGAGCAGTACTTC. Residues: CASSPGLVGFGEQYF.